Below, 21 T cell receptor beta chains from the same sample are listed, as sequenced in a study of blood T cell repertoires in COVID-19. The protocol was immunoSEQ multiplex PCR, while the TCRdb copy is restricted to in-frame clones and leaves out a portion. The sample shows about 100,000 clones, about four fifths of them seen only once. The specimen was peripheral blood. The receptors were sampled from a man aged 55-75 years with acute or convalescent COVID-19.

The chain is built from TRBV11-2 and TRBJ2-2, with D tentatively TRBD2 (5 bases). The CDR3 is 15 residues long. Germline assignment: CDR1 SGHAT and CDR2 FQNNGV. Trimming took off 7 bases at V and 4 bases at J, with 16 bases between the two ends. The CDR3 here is CASTAFGSFTGELFF. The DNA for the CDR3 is TGTGCCAGCACCGCATTTGGGAGTTTCACCGGGGAGCTGTTTTTT. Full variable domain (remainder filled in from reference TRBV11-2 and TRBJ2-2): EAGVAQSPRYKIIEKRQSVAFWCNPISGHATLYWYQQILGQGPKLLIQFQNNGVVDDSQLPKDRFSAERLKGVDSTLKIQPAKLEDSAVYLCASTAFGSFTGELFFGEGSRLTVL.

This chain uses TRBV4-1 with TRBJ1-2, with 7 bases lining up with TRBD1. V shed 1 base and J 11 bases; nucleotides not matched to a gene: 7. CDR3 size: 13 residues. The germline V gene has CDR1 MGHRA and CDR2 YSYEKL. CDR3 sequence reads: CASSQGTGVGYTF. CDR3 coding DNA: TGCGCCAGCAGCCAAGGAACAGGGGTCGGTTACACCTTC.

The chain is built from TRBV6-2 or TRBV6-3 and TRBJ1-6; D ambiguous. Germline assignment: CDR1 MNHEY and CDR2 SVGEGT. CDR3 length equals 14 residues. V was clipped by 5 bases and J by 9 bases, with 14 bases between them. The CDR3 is CASSPKIHGSPLHF. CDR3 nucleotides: TGTGCCAGCAGTCCCAAGATCCACGGTTCACCCCTCCACTTT.

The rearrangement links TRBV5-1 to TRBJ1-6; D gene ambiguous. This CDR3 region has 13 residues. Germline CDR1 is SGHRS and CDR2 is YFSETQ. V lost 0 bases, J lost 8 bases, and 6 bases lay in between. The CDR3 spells CASSLGSDSPLHF. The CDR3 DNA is TGCGCCAGCAGCTTGGGCTCGGATTCACCCCTCCACTTT.

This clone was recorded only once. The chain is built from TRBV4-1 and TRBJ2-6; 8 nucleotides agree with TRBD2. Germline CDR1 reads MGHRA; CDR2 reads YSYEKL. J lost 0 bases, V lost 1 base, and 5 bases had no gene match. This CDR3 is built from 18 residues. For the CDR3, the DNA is TGCGCCAGCAGCCAAGTGGGGACTAGGGTCTCTGGGGCCAACGTCCTGACTTTC. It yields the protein CASSQVGTRVSGANVLTF.

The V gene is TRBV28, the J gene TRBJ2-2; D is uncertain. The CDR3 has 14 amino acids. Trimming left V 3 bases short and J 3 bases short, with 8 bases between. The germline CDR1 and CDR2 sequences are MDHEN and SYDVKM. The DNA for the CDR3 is TGTGCCAGCAGTTTGTCAGATTACACCGGGGAGCTGTTTTTT. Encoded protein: CASSLSDYTGELFF.

The DNA for the CDR3 is TGTGCCAGCAGCTTACCGTCTGTGTTTACCTACGAGCAGTACGTC. Translated, it gives CASSLPSVFTYEQYV. The chain combines TRBV7-8 with TRBJ2-7, with D hard to call. This CDR3 contains 15 residues. Trimming shortened V by 2 bases and J by 2 bases, and 13 bases separated the two germline ends. CDR1 and CDR2 (germline): SGHVS, FQNEAQ.

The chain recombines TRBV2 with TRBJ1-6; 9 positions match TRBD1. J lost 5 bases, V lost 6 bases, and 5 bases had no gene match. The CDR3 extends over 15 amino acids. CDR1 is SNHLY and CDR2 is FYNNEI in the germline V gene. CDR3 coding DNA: TGTGCCAGCAGGATAAGGACAGGGGATAATTCACCCCTCCACTTT. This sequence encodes CASRIRTGDNSPLHF.

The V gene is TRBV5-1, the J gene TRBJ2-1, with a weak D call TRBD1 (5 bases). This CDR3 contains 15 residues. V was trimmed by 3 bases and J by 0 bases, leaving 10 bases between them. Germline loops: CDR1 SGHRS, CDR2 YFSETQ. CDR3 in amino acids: CASSSLGRSYNEQFF. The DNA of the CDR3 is TGCGCCAGCAGCTCCTTGGGGCGCTCCTACAATGAGCAGTTCTTC.

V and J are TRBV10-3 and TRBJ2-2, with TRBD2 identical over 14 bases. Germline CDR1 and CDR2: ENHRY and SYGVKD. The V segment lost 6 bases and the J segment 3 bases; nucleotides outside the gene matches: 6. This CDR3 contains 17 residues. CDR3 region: CAISRLAGGVDTGELFF. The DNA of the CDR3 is TGTGCCATCAGCCGACTAGCGGGAGGGGTAGACACCGGGGAGCTGTTTTTT.

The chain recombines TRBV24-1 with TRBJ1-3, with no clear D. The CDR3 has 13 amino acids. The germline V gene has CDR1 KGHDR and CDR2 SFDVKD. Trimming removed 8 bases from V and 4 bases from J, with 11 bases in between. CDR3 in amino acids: CATKAGSGNTIYF. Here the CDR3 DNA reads TGTGCCACCAAGGCCGGGTCCGGAAACACCATATATTTT.

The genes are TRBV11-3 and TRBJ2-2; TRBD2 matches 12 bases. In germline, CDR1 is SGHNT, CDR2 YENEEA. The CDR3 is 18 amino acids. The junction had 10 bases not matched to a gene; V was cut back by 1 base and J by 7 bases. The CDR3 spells CASSLALGLAGKYGELFF. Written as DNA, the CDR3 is TGTGCCAGCAGCTTAGCCCTCGGACTAGCGGGAAAATACGGGGAGCTGTTTTTT. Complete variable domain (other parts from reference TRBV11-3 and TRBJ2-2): EAGVVQSPRYKIIEKKQPVAFWCNPISGHNTLYWYLQNLGQGPELLIRYENEEAVDDSQLPKDRFSAERLKGVDSTLKIQPAELGDSAVYLCASSLALGLAGKYGELFFGEGSRLTVL.

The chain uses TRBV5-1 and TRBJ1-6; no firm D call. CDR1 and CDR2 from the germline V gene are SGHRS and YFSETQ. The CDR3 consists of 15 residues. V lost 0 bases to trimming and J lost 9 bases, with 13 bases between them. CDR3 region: CASSLVGETGSPLHF. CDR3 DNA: TGCGCCAGCAGCTTGGTTGGGGAGACGGGTTCACCCCTCCACTTT. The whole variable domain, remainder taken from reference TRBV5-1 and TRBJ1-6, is KAGVTQTPRYLIKTRGQQVTLSCSPISGHRSVSWYQQTPGQGLQFLFEYFSETQRNKGNFPGRFSGRQFSNSRSEMNVSTLELGDSALYLCASSLVGETGSPLHFGNGTRLTVT.

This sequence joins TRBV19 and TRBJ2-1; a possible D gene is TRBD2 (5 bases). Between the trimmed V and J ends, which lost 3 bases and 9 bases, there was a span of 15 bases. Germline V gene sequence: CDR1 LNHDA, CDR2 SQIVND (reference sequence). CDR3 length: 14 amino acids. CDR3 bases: TGTGCCAGTAGTATCGGGGTCCGCCTAAGTGAGCAGTTCTTC. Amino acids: CASSIGVRLSEQFF.

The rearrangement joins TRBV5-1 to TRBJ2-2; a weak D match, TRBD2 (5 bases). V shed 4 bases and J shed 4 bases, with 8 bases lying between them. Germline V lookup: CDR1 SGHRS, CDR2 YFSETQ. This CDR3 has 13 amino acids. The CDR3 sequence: CASSTGITGELFF. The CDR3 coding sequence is TGCGCCAGCAGCACGGGAATCACCGGGGAGCTGTTTTTT.

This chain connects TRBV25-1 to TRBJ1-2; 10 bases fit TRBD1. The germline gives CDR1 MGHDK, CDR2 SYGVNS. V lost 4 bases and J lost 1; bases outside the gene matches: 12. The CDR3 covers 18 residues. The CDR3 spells CASSGHAGTGARNYGYTF. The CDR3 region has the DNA TGTGCCAGCAGTGGACACGCCGGGACAGGGGCCCGTAACTATGGCTACACCTTC.

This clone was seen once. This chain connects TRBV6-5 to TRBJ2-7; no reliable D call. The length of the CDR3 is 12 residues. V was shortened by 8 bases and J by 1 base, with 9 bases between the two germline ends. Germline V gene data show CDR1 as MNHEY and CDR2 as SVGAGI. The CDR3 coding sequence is TGTGCCAGCGGCTCGCAATCCTACGAGCAGTACTTC. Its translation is CASGSQSYEQYF.

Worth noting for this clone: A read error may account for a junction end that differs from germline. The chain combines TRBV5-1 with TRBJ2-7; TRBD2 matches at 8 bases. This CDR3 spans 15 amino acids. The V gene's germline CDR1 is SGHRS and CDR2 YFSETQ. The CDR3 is CASSLSAGGSDEQYF. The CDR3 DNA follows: TGCGCCAGCAGCTTGTCTGCGGGAGGCTCCGACGAGCAGTACTTC.

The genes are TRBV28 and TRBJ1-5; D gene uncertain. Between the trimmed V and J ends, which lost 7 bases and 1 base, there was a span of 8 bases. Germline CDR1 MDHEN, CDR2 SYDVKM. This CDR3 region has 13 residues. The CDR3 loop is CASMGGSNQPQHF. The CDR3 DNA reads TGTGCCAGCATGGGAGGGAGCAATCAGCCCCAGCATTTT.

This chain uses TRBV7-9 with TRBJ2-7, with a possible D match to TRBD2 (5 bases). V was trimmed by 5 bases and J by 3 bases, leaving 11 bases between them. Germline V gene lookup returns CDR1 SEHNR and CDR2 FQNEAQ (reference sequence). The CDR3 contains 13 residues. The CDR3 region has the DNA TGTGCCAGCAGCCTCCTTGCGGGCTACGAGCAGTACGTC. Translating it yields CASSLLAGYEQYV.

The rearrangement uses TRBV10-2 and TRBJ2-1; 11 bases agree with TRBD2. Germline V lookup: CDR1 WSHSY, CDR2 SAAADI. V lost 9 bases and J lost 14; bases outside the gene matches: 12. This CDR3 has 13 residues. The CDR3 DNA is TGCGCCAGTTCGACTAGCGGGGCAAGCGGGGAGTTCTTC. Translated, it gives CASSTSGASGEFF.